This TCR beta chain was recorded in a study of identical twins. This clonotype has at least ten counts. TCRdb re-called the 5' RACE reads through MiXCR, storing one row per CDR3 protein. This table holds under 350,000 distinct CDR3 sequences, just under 9.5% found once. Germline V CDR1 and CDR2: MNHEY, SMNVEV (reference sequence). The CDR3 totals 15 residues. Trimming removed 0 bases from V and 2 bases from J, with 10 bases in between. This sample was shared with a second study, whose subject was yellow fever vaccine responses in identical twins. Turning to that study: Reported findings indicate that twins' vaccine T cell responses seemed partially convergent, partially personalized.

The material sequenced was CD8+ T cells sorted from blood. The source is a woman between 18 and 30 years old in good health. The chain is built from TRBV27 and TRBJ2-5; D uncertain. The CDR3 bases are TGTGCCAGCAGTTTATCCCGGCTATTTCAAGAGACCCAGTACTTC. Amino acids: CASSLSRLFQETQYF.